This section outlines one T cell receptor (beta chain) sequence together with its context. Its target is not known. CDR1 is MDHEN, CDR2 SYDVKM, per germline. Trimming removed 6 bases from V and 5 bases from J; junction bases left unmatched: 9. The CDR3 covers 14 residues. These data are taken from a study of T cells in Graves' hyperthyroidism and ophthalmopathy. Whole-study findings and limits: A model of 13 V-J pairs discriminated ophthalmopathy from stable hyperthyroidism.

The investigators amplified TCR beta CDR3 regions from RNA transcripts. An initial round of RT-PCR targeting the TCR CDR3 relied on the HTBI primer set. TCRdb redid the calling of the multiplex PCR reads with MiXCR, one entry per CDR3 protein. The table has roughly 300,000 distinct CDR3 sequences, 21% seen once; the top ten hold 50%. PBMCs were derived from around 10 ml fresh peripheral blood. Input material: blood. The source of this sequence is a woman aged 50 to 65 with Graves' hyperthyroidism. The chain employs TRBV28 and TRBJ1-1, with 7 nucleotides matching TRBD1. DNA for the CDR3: TGTGCCAGCAGCCCCCCACAGGGGTGGACTGAAGCTTTCTTT. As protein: CASSPPQGWTEAFF.